These 8 T cell receptor beta chains originate from one sample sequenced in a study of shared clonotypes between healthy human individuals. Produced via immunoSEQ multiplex PCR; TCRdb's table is partial and in-frame only. Here the sample spans some 2.4 million clones, roughly 93% being singletons. Sequenced: naive CD4+ T cells from PBMCs. Documented subset: CD45RA+ positively selected. These receptors were obtained from a man aged 18 to 30 in good health. Some clones in this sample may be carry-over from other donors' samples.

This chain joins TRBV6-6 and TRBJ1-5; D not certain. V was pared by 4 bases and J by 2 bases, with 9 bases between. CDR1 and CDR2 from the germline V gene are MNHNY and SVGAGI (reference sequence). The CDR3 runs 14 residues. Here the CDR3 reads CASSSRPGNQPQHF. CDR3 DNA sequence: TGTGCCAGCAGTTCCCGACCCGGCAATCAGCCCCAGCATTTT.

The chain uses TRBV19 and TRBJ1-1; D remains ambiguous. V shed 7 bases and J shed 6 bases, with 18 bases lying between them. The CDR3 loop spans 14 amino acids. CDR1 is LNHDA and CDR2 is SQIVND in the germline V gene (reference sequence). The CDR3 bases are TGTGCCAGTACTGAGGGCCGGCACTACCCTGAAGCTTTCTTT. Its translation is CASTEGRHYPEAFF. The full variable domain, its missing parts supplied by reference TRBV19 and TRBJ1-1, is DGGITQSPKYLFRKEGQNVTLSCEQNLNHDAMYWYRQDPGQGLRLIYYSQIVNDFQKGDIAEGYSVSREKKESFPLTVTSAQKNPTAFYLCASTEGRHYPEAFFGQGTRLTVV.

The V and J genes are TRBV4-2 and TRBJ1-4, with D possibly matching TRBD1 (6 bases). The length of the CDR3 is 15 residues. Germline values: CDR1 LGHNA, CDR2 YNFKEQ. Trimming left V 1 base short and J 11 bases short, with 17 bases between. CDR3: CASSQAGVGVGKLFF. In nucleotides, the CDR3 is TGTGCCAGCAGCCAAGCAGGGGTTGGAGTAGGGAAACTGTTTTTT.

The genes are TRBV6-6 and TRBJ2-3; perhaps D is TRBD1 or TRBD2 (5 bases each). Germline lookup yields CDR1 MNHNY and CDR2 SVGAGI (reference sequence). This CDR3 is built from 14 residues. With 6 bases removed from V and 0 bases from J, the gap between germline ends came to 10 bases. CDR3 coding DNA: TGTGCCAGCAGCCCGGGACGCAGCACAGATACGCAGTATTTT. The encoded protein is CASSPGRSTDTQYF.

The chain recombines TRBV11-3 with TRBJ2-3; TRBD2 matches at 13 bases. With V trimmed by 5 bases and J by 4 bases, 6 bases remained unmatched. Germline V gene sequence: CDR1 SGHNT, CDR2 YENEEA. The CDR3 totals 16 residues. CDR3 protein: CASSPRTSGSPDTQYF. CDR3 coding DNA: TGTGCCAGCAGCCCCCGGACTAGCGGGAGCCCAGATACGCAGTATTTT.

The chain has TRBV28 and TRBJ2-7; the D call may be TRBD1 or TRBD2 (5 bases each). CDR3 length equals 17 residues. V lost 2 bases and J lost 1, with 18 bases in between. Germline V lookup: CDR1 MDHEN, CDR2 SYDVKM. CDR3 nucleotides: TGTGCCAGCAGTTTACCCCTTGGTAGGGACCTTTCCTACGAGCAGTACTTC. Encoded protein: CASSLPLGRDLSYEQYF. The full variable domain, its missing parts supplied by reference TRBV28 and TRBJ2-7, is DVKVTQSSRYLVKRTGEKVFLECVQDMDHENMFWYRQDPGLGLRLIYFSYDVKMKEKGDIPEGYSVSREKKERFSLILESASTNQTSMYLCASSLPLGRDLSYEQYFGPGTRLTVT.

The chain carries TRBV30 and TRBJ2-5, with 9 bases lining up with TRBD2. Germline CDR1 is GTSNPN and CDR2 is SVGIG (reference sequence). The CDR3 extends over 16 amino acids. V dropped 3 bases and J dropped 4; count of bases not matched to a gene: 12. The CDR3 sequence: CAWSDPLAGGRETQYF. The DNA for the CDR3 is TGTGCCTGGAGCGACCCCCTTGCGGGAGGGAGAGAGACCCAGTACTTC.

V gene TRBV5-1 combines with J gene TRBJ2-2; D call uncertain. CDR3 length: 14 residues. Deletions cut 4 bases from V and 3 bases from J, with 10 bases between. Germline CDR1 reads SGHRS; CDR2 reads YFSETQ. CDR3 residues: CASSPGAHTGELFF. The CDR3 DNA reads TGCGCCAGCAGCCCGGGTGCTCACACCGGGGAGCTGTTTTTT. The whole variable domain, filled in from reference TRBV5-1 and TRBJ2-2, reads KAGVTQTPRYLIKTRGQQVTLSCSPISGHRSVSWYQQTPGQGLQFLFEYFSETQRNKGNFPGRFSGRQFSNSRSEMNVSTLELGDSALYLCASSPGAHTGELFFGEGSRLTVL.